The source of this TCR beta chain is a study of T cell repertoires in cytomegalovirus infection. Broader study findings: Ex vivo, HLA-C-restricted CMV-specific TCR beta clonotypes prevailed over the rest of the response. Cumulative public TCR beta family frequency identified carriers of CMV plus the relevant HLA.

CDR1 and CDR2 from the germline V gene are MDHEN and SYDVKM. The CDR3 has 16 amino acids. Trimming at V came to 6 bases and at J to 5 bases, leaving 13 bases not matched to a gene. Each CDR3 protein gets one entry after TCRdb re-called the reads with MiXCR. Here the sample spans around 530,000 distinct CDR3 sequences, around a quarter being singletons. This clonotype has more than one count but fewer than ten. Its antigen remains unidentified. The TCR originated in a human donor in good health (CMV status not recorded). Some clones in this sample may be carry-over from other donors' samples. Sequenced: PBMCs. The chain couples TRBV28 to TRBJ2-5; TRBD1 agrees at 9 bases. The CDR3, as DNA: TGTGCCAGCAGCCTTAACCCGGACAGGGGTACGGAGACCCAGTACTTC. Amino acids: CASSLNPDRGTETQYF.